The next 8 T cell receptor beta chains were all read from a single sample in a study of Ad26.COV2.S vaccination and SARS-CoV-2 variants. Stated treatment: 15 to 20 received Ad26.COV2.S at low or high dose, single or two shots; 5 received placebo; per-sample allocation not given. On day 63 after the first injection, vaccine and placebo recipients gave samples. The repertoire was sequenced with immunoSEQ multiplex PCR; TCRdb's copy has only in-frame clones and lacks some. Of 440,000 or so clones in the sample, roughly 90% were seen once. The sample consisted of peripheral blood, taken in a trial of Ad26.COV2.S vaccine versus placebo. The receptors come from a person between 18 and 59 years old who received the Ad26.COV2.S COVID-19 vaccine or a placebo.

The rearrangement joins TRBV7-8 to TRBJ1-3, with unresolved D. V dropped 5 bases and J dropped 0 bases, with 8 bases sitting between them. The V gene's germline CDR1 is SGHVS and CDR2 FQNEAQ. CDR3 length: 14 residues. CDR3: CASSPGISGNTIYF. The CDR3 nucleotides are TGTGCCAGCAGCCCCGGGATCTCTGGAAACACCATATATTTT.

The rearrangement joins TRBV7-9 to TRBJ2-1; no reliable D call. CDR1 and CDR2 from the germline V gene are SEHNR and FQNEAQ (reference sequence). This CDR3 has 16 residues. The V and J ends lost 4 bases and 0 bases respectively, with 13 bases between them. As DNA, the CDR3 is TGTGCCAGCAGCTCCTTCGGCCTAAGCTCCTACAATGAGCAGTTCTTC. Its protein is CASSSFGLSSYNEQFF. The whole variable domain, remainder taken from reference TRBV7-9 and TRBJ2-1, is DTGVSQNPRHKITKRGQNVTFRCDPISEHNRLYWYRQTLGQGPEFLTYFQNEAQLEKSRLLSDRFSAERPKGSFSTLEIQRTEQGDSAMYLCASSSFGLSSYNEQFFGPGTRLTVL.

The J gene is TRBJ2-7, the V gene TRBV25-1; 9 nucleotides align to TRBD1. Germline CDR1 reads MGHDK; CDR2 reads SYGVNS. This CDR3 has 13 residues. V was clipped by 8 bases and J by 1 base; unmatched bases: 3. Written as DNA, the CDR3 is TGTGCCAGCCGCGACAGGGGGTCCTACGAGCAGTACTTC. Translating gives CASRDRGSYEQYF.

The J gene is TRBJ1-5, the V gene TRBV28, with D possibly matching TRBD1 (6 bases). In germline, CDR1 is MDHEN, CDR2 SYDVKM. CDR3 length: 12 residues. CDR3 residues: CAARGSLQPQHF. The DNA for the CDR3 is TGTGCAGCTAGGGGGAGCTTACAGCCCCAGCATTTT.

V is TRBV29-1 and J is TRBJ1-2; D is undetermined. The CDR3 contains 12 residues. The V gene lost 7 bases and the J gene lost 4 bases, with 13 bases spanning the gap. CDR1 is SQVTM, CDR2 ANQGSEA, per germline. The CDR3 nucleotides read TGCAGCGATACAATACAAAGCTATGGCTACACCTTC. It encodes CSDTIQSYGYTF.

This clone appeared a few times. The chain combines TRBV7-9 with TRBJ1-1, with 7 bases fitting TRBD1. Unmatched junction bases numbered 7, after V lost 6 bases and J lost 3 bases. The CDR3 length is 14 residues. The germline CDR1 and CDR2 sequences are SEHNR and FQNEAQ (reference sequence). The CDR3 nucleotides are TGTGCCAGCAGTAAACAGGGGAGTTACACTGAAGCTTTCTTT. This gives the protein CASSKQGSYTEAFF.

The sample holds a few counts of this clone. The V gene is TRBV7-9, the J gene TRBJ2-2; TRBD1 might be the D (6 bases). The V gene lost 4 bases and the J gene lost 5 bases, with 17 bases spanning the gap. This CDR3 contains 16 residues. Germline CDR1 SEHNR, CDR2 FQNEAQ (reference sequence). Here the CDR3 DNA reads TGTGCCAGCAGCTCCCAAGGCGAGGGGGAGACCGGGGAGCTGTTTTTT. As protein: CASSSQGEGETGELFF.

The chain recombines TRBV19 with TRBJ2-7; D remains ambiguous. Germline CDR1 reads LNHDA; CDR2 reads SQIVND (reference sequence). V dropped 8 bases and J dropped 2 bases, with 7 bases sitting between them. This CDR3 spans 11 amino acids. The CDR3 bases are TGTGCCAGTGGTTATCCCTACGAGCAGTACTTC. Translation: CASGYPYEQYF.